This T cell receptor (beta chain) was obtained from a study of cytomegalovirus exposure and HLA in healthy donors. In the study overall: A data release that came early held 80 million or so unique TCRs from HLA-typed donors.

V dropped 0 bases and J dropped 6 bases, with 22 bases sitting between them. This CDR3 has 19 residues. CDR1 is SGHDT, CDR2 YYEEEE, per germline. The PCR ran on 60 Vbeta and 13 Jbeta primers. The table came from immunoSEQ multiplex PCR; TCRdb's copy has only in-frame clones and leaves some out. Altogether 75,000 to 90,000 clones are present, around 79% being singletons, with the ten largest covering around 5.1%. As for the donors, each was a healthy bone marrow donor. General study results and limits: Solely CMV serostatus was available to characterize immune exposure. V- and J-gene trimming of TCR beta was linked (in a later analysis) to a missense DCLRE1C variant.

Note on this clone: The target antigen is unknown.

This TCR derives from a male donor in good health and CMV-seropositive. The V call is TRBV5-6, the J call TRBJ2-6; maybe TRBD1 (5 bases). What was sequenced was PBMCs. The CDR3 is CASSLVRPGYRIEANVLTF. CDR3 bases: TGTGCCAGCAGCTTGGTTAGGCCAGGGTATCGAATCGAGGCCAACGTCCTGACTTTC.